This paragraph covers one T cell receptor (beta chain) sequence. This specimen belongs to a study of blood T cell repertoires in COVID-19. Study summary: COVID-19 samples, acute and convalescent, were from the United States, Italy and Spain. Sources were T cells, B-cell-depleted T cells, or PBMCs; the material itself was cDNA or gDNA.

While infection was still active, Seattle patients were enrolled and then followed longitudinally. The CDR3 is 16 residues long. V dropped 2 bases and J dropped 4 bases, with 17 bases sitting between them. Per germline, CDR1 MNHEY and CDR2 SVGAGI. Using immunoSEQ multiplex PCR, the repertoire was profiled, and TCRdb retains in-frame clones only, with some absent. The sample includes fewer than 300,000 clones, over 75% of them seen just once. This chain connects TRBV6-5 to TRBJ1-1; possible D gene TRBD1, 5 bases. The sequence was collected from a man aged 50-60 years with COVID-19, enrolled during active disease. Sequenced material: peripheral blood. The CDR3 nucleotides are TGTGCCAGCAGTTACGGGGGGGGTTGGTTGAGCACTGAAGCTTTCTTT. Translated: CASSYGGGWLSTEAFF.